This T cell receptor (beta chain) appears in the sequencing data of a study of cytomegalovirus exposure and HLA in healthy donors. The PCR made use of 60 Vbeta and 13 Jbeta primers. TCRdb's table, derived via immunoSEQ multiplex PCR, lists solely in-frame clones and lacks some. The sample holds 40,000 to 55,000 clones, 65% to 85% seen once. The table lists this clone with a few counts. The ends lost 5 bases at V and 0 bases at J; junction bases unmatched: 2. This CDR3 is built from 15 residues. CDR1 SGHRS and CDR2 YFSETQ come from the germline V gene. The source is a man younger than 35 in good health and CMV-seronegative. This chain joins TRBV5-1 and TRBJ2-2; 9 nucleotides agree with TRBD2. Sequencing input: PBMCs. CDR3 in amino acids: CASRASGANTGELFF. The CDR3 region has the DNA TGCGCCAGCAGGGCTAGCGGGGCGAACACCGGGGAGCTGTTTTTT.